This T cell receptor (beta chain) was obtained from a study of OX40 agonist ivuxolimab in advanced cancers. V lost 0 bases and J 4 bases, leaving 8 bases between the germline ends. The CDR3 consists of 14 residues. Germline V gene lookup returns CDR1 LNHNV and CDR2 YYDKDF (reference sequence). Blood sampling was done at baseline, cycle 4 day 1, and cycle 7 day 1. As to this clone: The antigen is undetermined.

Study-level points and caveats: Partial responders treated at 0.1-3.0 mg/kg exhibited clonal expansion among the lowest measured.

This table comes from immunoSEQ multiplex PCR, and its TCRdb copy is limited to in-frame clones, with some not included. Of tens of thousands of clones listed, 85% to 95% were seen once; the top ten hold about 1%. The chain joins TRBV15 to TRBJ2-3; tentatively, D is TRBD1 (6 bases). Material: CD4+ or CD8+ T cells sorted from blood, obtained in a trial of the OX40 agonist ivuxolimab. The TCR was taken from an adult with an advanced solid tumor such as melanoma, head and neck, liver or kidney cancer. CDR3 residues: CATSRDQGSDTQYF. The DNA of the CDR3 is TGTGCCACCAGCAGAGATCAGGGGTCAGATACGCAGTATTTT.